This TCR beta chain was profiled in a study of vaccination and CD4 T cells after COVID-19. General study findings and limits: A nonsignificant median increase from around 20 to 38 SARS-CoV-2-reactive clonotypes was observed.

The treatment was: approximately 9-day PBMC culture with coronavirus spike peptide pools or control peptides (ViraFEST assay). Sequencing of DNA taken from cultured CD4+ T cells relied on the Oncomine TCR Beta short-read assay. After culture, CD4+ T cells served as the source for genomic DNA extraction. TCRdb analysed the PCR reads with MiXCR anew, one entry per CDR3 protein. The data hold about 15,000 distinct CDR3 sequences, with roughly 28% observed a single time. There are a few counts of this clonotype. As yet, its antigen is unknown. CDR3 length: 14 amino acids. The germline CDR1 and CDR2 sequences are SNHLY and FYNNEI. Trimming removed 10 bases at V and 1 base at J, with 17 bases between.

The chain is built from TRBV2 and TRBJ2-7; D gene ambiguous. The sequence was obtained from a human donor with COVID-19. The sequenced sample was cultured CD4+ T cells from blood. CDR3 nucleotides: TGTGCCATTAAGCCCCCCGGTTTATCCTACGAGCAGTACTTC. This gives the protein CAIKPPGLSYEQYF. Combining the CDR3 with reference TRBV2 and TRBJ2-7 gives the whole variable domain EPEVTQTPSHQVTQMGQEVILRCVPISNHLYFYWYRQILGQKVEFLVSFYNNEISEKSEIFDDQFSVERPDGSNFTLKIRSTKLEDSAMYFCAIKPPGLSYEQYFGPGTRLTVT.